Shown below are 11 T cell receptor beta chains from a single sample sequenced in a study of cytomegalovirus exposure and HLA in healthy donors. Both 60 Vbeta primers and 13 Jbeta primers went into the PCR. The assay was immunoSEQ multiplex PCR, and TCRdb's table has in-frame clones only and misses some. The table records about 93,000 clones, over 60% of them present only once. The material sequenced was PBMCs. The receptor source for this set is a boy between 10 and 17 years old in good health and CMV-seropositive.

This sequence joins TRBV25-1 and TRBJ1-2; D gene uncertain. Germline CDR1 reads MGHDK; CDR2 reads SYGVNS. V was pared by 4 bases and J by 5 bases, with 17 bases between. The CDR3 extends over 15 amino acids. As DNA, the CDR3 is TGTGCCAGCAGTGTTCCGGTCCCAGGAGGTTATGGCTACACCTTC. Its translation: CASSVPVPGGYGYTF.

The chain carries TRBV5-1 and TRBJ2-1; 7 nucleotides match TRBD1. CDR3 length: 14 amino acids. Looked up from germline, CDR1 is SGHRS and CDR2 is YFSETQ. V shed 4 bases, J shed 4 bases, and the junction held 5 bases outside the gene matches. CDR3 in DNA: TGCGCCAGCAGCCCGGGGACAGTATACAATGAGCAGTTCTTC. As protein: CASSPGTVYNEQFF.

The V call is TRBV5-6, the J call TRBJ1-2; no clear D. The germline V gene encodes CDR1 SGHDT and CDR2 YYEEEE. V lost 4 bases, J lost 4 bases, and 20 bases lay in between. This CDR3 is built from 16 residues. The CDR3 here is CASSMVPGSEGYGYTF. As DNA, the CDR3 is TGTGCCAGCAGCATGGTCCCCGGGTCCGAAGGCTATGGCTACACCTTC. Supplemented by reference TRBV5-6 and TRBJ1-2, the full variable domain reads DAGVTQSPTHLIKTRGQQVTLRCSPKSGHDTVSWYQQALGQGPQFIFQYYEEEERQRGNFPDRFSGHQFPNYSSELNVNALLLGDSALYLCASSMVPGSEGYGYTFGSGTRLTVV.

The rearrangement links TRBV9 to TRBJ1-6, with D uncertain. V was pared by 2 bases and J by 0 bases, with 9 bases between. CDR3 length: 16 residues. The germline V gene encodes CDR1 SGDLS and CDR2 YYNGEE. The CDR3, as DNA: TGTGCCAGCAGCGTTGGCGGGAGCTCCTATAATTCACCCCTCCACTTT. Translated, it gives CASSVGGSSYNSPLHF.

The CDR3 DNA follows: TGTGCCAGCCGAGCATCGAGCTCCTATAATTCACCCCTCCACTTT. Amino acids: CASRASSSYNSPLHF. The chain is built from TRBV2 and TRBJ1-6; D unresolved. CDR1 is SNHLY, CDR2 FYNNEI, per germline. The CDR3 is 15 amino acids. Trimming took off 8 bases at V and 0 bases at J, with 11 bases between the two ends.

This clone appeared a few times. The V and J genes are TRBV6-5 and TRBJ1-5, with 7 bases that match TRBD1. V was pared by 6 bases and J by 1 base, with 3 bases of the junction left unmatched. CDR1 MNHEY and CDR2 SVGAGI come from the germline V gene. The CDR3 is made up of 14 amino acids. CDR3 sequence (DNA): TGTGCCAGCAGGGGGACAGCCAGCAATCAGCCCCAGCATTTT. Amino acids: CASRGTASNQPQHF.

The chain has TRBV9 and TRBJ1-4; D perhaps matches TRBD1 (5 bases). The CDR3 sequence is 15 residues long. V lost 4 bases and J 5 bases, leaving 15 bases between the germline ends. CDR1 is SGDLS and CDR2 is YYNGEE in the germline V gene. The CDR3 loop is CASSSPGTGNEKLFF. The DNA of the CDR3 is TGTGCCAGCAGCTCGCCCGGGACTGGGAATGAAAAACTGTTTTTT. The full variable domain, in which reference TRBV9 and TRBJ1-4 provide the parts outside the CDR3, is DSGVTQTPKHLITATGQRVTLRCSPRSGDLSVYWYQQSLDQGLQFLIQYYNGEERAKGNILERFSAQQFPDLHSELNLSSLELGDSALYFCASSSPGTGNEKLFFGSGTQLSVL.

This clone was detected a few times. V gene TRBV5-1 combines with J gene TRBJ2-7; D not resolved. Germline V lookup: CDR1 SGHRS, CDR2 YFSETQ. The germline V and J ends were trimmed by 0 bases and 5 bases, with 18 bases remaining between them. The CDR3 runs to 16 residues. CDR3 bases: TGCGCCAGCAGCTTGGCCCTGGTGAGCAGAGGCGACGAGCAGTACTTC. Translating it yields CASSLALVSRGDEQYF. Full variable domain (missing parts from reference TRBV5-1 and TRBJ2-7): KAGVTQTPRYLIKTRGQQVTLSCSPISGHRSVSWYQQTPGQGLQFLFEYFSETQRNKGNFPGRFSGRQFSNSRSEMNVSTLELGDSALYLCASSLALVSRGDEQYFGPGTRLTVT.

The V gene is TRBV5-8, the J gene TRBJ1-1; 8 nucleotides line up with TRBD1. The CDR3 contains 16 residues. The V gene end was trimmed by 5 bases and the J gene end by 0 bases; junction bases not matched to a gene: 9. Germline loops: CDR1 SGHTS, CDR2 YDEGEE. This CDR3 is CASRIRQGRMNTEAFF. As DNA, the CDR3 is TGTGCCAGCAGAATTAGACAGGGGCGGATGAACACTGAAGCTTTCTTT.

A few counts support this clone. CDR3 coding DNA: TGTGCAAGTCGCCTTAGACAGGGGATGGAGGAGACCCAGTACTTC. Its protein is CASRLRQGMEETQYF. The chain uses TRBV12-2 and TRBJ2-5; TRBD1 was called by the table and not checked on the DNA. TRBV12-2 is termed a pseudogene. CDR3 length equals 15 residues.

A word on this clone: At one of its ends the junction is not consistent with the germline gene, which may arise from a read error. The chain links TRBV14 to TRBJ2-1; 7 bases agree with TRBD2. From germline, CDR1 is SGHDN and CDR2 FVKESK. This CDR3 is built from 16 residues. CDR3 sequence: CASSQGGAGVYSEQFF. The CDR3 DNA follows: TGTGCCAGCAGCCAAGGTGGGGCGGGGGTCTACAGTGAGCAGTTCTTC.